The next 10 T cell receptor beta chains were all read from a single sample in a study of STAT5B mutations in CD4+ large granular lymphocyte leukemia. TCRdb's table, derived via immunoSEQ multiplex PCR, lists solely in-frame clones and lacks some. The sample shows 35,000 to 40,000 clones, around 72% of them seen only once. Sequencing input: CD4+ T cells from blood buffy coats. The receptor source for this set is a human donor in good health.

This chain connects TRBV6-6 to TRBJ2-7; D remains ambiguous. Trimming stripped 3 bases from V and 0 bases from J, with 6 bases between. Germline V gene lookup returns CDR1 MNHNY and CDR2 SVGAGI (reference sequence). The CDR3 is 13 residues long. CDR3 coding DNA: TGTGCCAGCAGTTATGAGTTCTCCTACGAGCAGTACTTC. Its translation: CASSYEFSYEQYF.

The table lists this clone with a count of one. The chain couples TRBV9 to TRBJ2-5, with no clear D. V gave up 3 bases and J gave up 4 bases, with 1 base separating them. Germline V gene data show CDR1 as SGDLS and CDR2 as YYNGEE. The CDR3 sequence is 10 residues long. CDR3 sequence (DNA): TGTGCCAGCAGCGGAGAGACCCAGTACTTC. Its protein product is CASSGETQYF.

The chain links TRBV11-3 to TRBJ2-1; D may be TRBD2 (5 bases). In germline, CDR1 is SGHNT, CDR2 YENEEA. The V end was cut by 0 bases, the J end by 0 bases, with 9 bases between. The CDR3 totals 16 residues. DNA for the CDR3: TGTGCCAGCAGCTTAGATCAAGCGGACTCCTACAATGAGCAGTTCTTC. Protein sequence: CASSLDQADSYNEQFF.

CDR3: CASNRAGRRGFPGELFF. DNA for the CDR3: TGTGCCAGTAACCGAGCCGGGCGCAGGGGGTTTCCCGGGGAGCTGTTTTTT. The V gene is TRBV19, the J gene TRBJ2-2; 7 positions match TRBD1. The germline gives CDR1 LNHDA, CDR2 SQIVND (reference sequence). This CDR3 is built from 17 residues. Trimming at V came to 7 bases and at J to 6 bases, leaving 17 bases not matched to a gene. The full variable domain, with the rest looked up from reference TRBV19 and TRBJ2-2, is DGGITQSPKYLFRKEGQNVTLSCEQNLNHDAMYWYRQDPGQGLRLIYYSQIVNDFQKGDIAEGYSVSREKKESFPLTVTSAQKNPTAFYLCASNRAGRRGFPGELFFGEGSRLTVL.

This chain connects TRBV7-9 to TRBJ2-7; 7 nucleotides match TRBD1. Germline V gene sequence: CDR1 SEHNR, CDR2 FQNEAQ (reference sequence). The length of the CDR3 is 15 residues. V gave up 1 base and J gave up 0 bases; unmatched junction bases: 3. The CDR3 reads CASSLEGQFSYEQYF. Here the CDR3 DNA reads TGTGCCAGCAGCTTAGAGGGACAGTTCTCCTACGAGCAGTACTTC.

V gene TRBV19 combines with J gene TRBJ2-1, with D maybe TRBD2 (6 bases). The CDR3 spans 15 residues. Trimming cost V 8 bases and J 8 bases, with 22 bases left between them. The germline V gene has CDR1 LNHDA and CDR2 SQIVND (reference sequence). The chain's CDR3 is CASRKQGLLVHEQFF. Written as DNA, the CDR3 is TGTGCCAGTCGAAAGCAGGGACTCCTAGTCCATGAGCAGTTCTTC.

V is TRBV6-1 and J is TRBJ1-6; D might be TRBD1 (5 bases). V lost 1 base, J lost 5 bases, and 9 bases lay in between. CDR1 and CDR2 from the germline V gene are MNHNS and SASEGT. The CDR3 has 15 residues. The CDR3 region has the DNA TGTGCCAGCAGTGAAGGGGGGGGGAATAATTCACCCCTCCACTTT. It encodes CASSEGGGNNSPLHF.

This clone occurred a few times. The rearrangement links TRBV28 to TRBJ1-5; no reliable D call. The V gene's germline CDR1 is MDHEN and CDR2 SYDVKM. CDR3 length equals 12 residues. Between the trimmed V and J ends, which lost 7 bases and 7 bases, there was a span of 11 bases. The CDR3 DNA is TGTGCCAGCACCTCAGCCGGGCAGCCCCAGCATTTT. This gives the protein CASTSAGQPQHF. Looking up the rest from reference TRBV28 and TRBJ1-5 gives the full variable domain: DVKVTQSSRYLVKRTGEKVFLECVQDMDHENMFWYRQDPGLGLRLIYFSYDVKMKEKGDIPEGYSVSREKKERFSLILESASTNQTSMYLCASTSAGQPQHFGDGTRLSIL.

The gene calls are TRBV6-1 and TRBJ1-2, with 8 bases that match TRBD1. This CDR3 comprises 13 residues. The V and J ends lost 8 bases and 7 bases, in that order; junction bases with no gene match: 9. Germline CDR1 is MNHNS and CDR2 is SASEGT. The CDR3 sequence is CASSKTGEVGYTF. The CDR3 region has the DNA TGTGCCAGCTCGAAGACAGGGGAAGTTGGCTACACCTTC.

The CDR3 loop is CATMAGQLLNEQFF. DNA of the CDR3: TGTGCCACCATGGCTGGACAGCTCCTCAATGAGCAGTTCTTC. This rearrangement joins TRBV6-5 to TRBJ2-1, with D perhaps TRBD1 (6 bases). Germline loops: CDR1 MNHEY, CDR2 SVGAGI. CDR3 length: 14 residues. V was pared by 10 bases and J by 6 bases, with 19 bases between.